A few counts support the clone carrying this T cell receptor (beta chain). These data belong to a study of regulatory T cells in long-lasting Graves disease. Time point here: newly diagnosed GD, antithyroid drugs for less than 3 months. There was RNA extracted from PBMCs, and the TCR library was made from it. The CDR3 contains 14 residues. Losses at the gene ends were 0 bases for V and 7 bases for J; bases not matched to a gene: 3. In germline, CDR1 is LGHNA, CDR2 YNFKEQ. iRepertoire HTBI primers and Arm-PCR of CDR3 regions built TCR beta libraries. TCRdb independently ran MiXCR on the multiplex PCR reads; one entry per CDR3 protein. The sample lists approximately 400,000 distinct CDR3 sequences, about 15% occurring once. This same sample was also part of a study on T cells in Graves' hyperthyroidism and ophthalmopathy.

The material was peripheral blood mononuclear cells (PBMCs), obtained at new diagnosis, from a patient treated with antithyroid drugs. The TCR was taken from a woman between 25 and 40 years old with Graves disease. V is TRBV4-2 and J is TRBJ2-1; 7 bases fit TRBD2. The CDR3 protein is CASSQELARNEQFF. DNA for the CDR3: TGTGCCAGCAGCCAAGAACTAGCGCGTAATGAGCAGTTCTTC.